The entry that follows covers one TCR beta chain sequence. TCRdb keeps only in-frame clones here, not all; method: immunoSEQ multiplex PCR. The top ten clones hold around 1.6% of a sample with about 96,000 clones, about nine tenths of them seen once. The record originates from a study of T cell responses to AZD1222 COVID-19 vaccine. Source: peripheral blood, taken on day 0 of AZD1222 vaccination. The receptor's source is an adult in good health.

The CDR3 DNA reads as TGTGCCAGCAGTTTACAGGGGGCGGGTGGCTACACCTTC. Translating gives CASSLQGAGGYTF. V is TRBV12-3 or TRBV12-4 and J is TRBJ1-2, with 8 bases lining up with TRBD1. The CDR3 is 13 residues long. V shed 2 bases, J shed 7 bases, and the junction held 3 bases outside the gene matches.